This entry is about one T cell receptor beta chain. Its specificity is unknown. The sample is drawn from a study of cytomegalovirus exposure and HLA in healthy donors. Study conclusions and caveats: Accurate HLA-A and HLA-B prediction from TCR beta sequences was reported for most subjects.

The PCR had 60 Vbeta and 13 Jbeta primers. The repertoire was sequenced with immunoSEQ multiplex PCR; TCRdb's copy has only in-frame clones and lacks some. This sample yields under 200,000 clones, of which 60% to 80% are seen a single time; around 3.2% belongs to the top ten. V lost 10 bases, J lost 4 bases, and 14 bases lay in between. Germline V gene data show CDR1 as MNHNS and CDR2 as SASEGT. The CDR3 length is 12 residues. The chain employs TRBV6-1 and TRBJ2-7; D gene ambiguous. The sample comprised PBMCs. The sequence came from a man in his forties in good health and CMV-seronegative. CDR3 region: CATRIVAYEQYF. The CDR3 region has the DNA TGTGCCACCAGGATAGTAGCTTACGAGCAGTACTTC.